The source of this T cell receptor (beta chain) is a study of OX40 agonist ivuxolimab in advanced cancers. For the study at large: Dose-escalation patients had hepatocellular carcinoma, melanoma, renal cell or head and neck cancer.

This clone is a singleton in its sample. Sequencing used immunoSEQ multiplex PCR; TCRdb keeps in-frame clones, though not all of them. The data contain about 96,000 clones, roughly 80% of them seen just once; the ten biggest clones take up around 5.5%. Trimming pared 4 bases from V and 2 bases from J, leaving 15 bases between. The CDR3 extends over 15 amino acids. Germline-derived CDR1 and CDR2 are SGHRS and YFSETQ. The chain is built from TRBV5-1 and TRBJ1-1; possible D gene TRBD1, 6 bases. Sequenced here: CD4+ or CD8+ T cells sorted from blood, sampled in a trial of the OX40 agonist ivuxolimab. The TCR comes from an adult with an advanced solid tumor such as melanoma, head and neck, liver or kidney cancer. The CDR3 loop reads CASSERPQGNTEAFF. CDR3 in DNA: TGCGCCAGCAGCGAGCGGCCACAGGGTAACACTGAAGCTTTCTTT.